The clone carrying this T cell receptor beta chain was seen ten or more times. Its antigen is not known. There are 15 residues in the CDR3. Per the germline V gene, CDR1 is SGHAT and CDR2 is FQNNGV. The J segment lost 1 base and the V segment lost 5 bases, leaving 7 bases of the junction unmatched. This record comes from a study of T cells in Graves' hyperthyroidism and ophthalmopathy. Study-wide points: Progression to ophthalmopathy was predicted a median of 6.5 months early.

RNA transcripts served as the template for amplifying TCR beta CDR3 regions. With the HTBI primer set, the TCR CDR3 went through a first round of RT-PCR. TCRdb re-analysed the multiplex PCR reads in MiXCR, keeping a single row per CDR3 protein. In the table there are a few hundred thousand distinct CDR3 sequences, around a sixth of which are singletons. The V and J genes are TRBV11-2 and TRBJ1-1, with TRBD1 identical over 7 bases. The specimen was blood. The clonotype originates from a woman in her 30s with Graves' hyperthyroidism. The CDR3 is CASSIRTGTNTEAFF. CDR3 in DNA: TGTGCCAGCAGCATAAGGACAGGCACGAACACTGAAGCTTTCTTT.